The following is a T cell receptor beta chain sequence with its context. The protocol was immunoSEQ multiplex PCR, while the TCRdb copy is restricted to in-frame clones and leaves out a portion. This repertoire shows fewer than 90,000 clones, approximately 93% found once; its top ten account for approximately 3.4%. The data belong to a study of cytomegalovirus exposure and HLA in healthy donors. This CDR3 contains 14 residues. The germline V gene encodes CDR1 MDHEN and CDR2 SYDVKM. The V end was cut by 3 bases, the J end by 4 bases, with 10 bases between. V gene TRBV28 combines with J gene TRBJ1-5; tentative D call: TRBD1 (6 bases). The clonotype was recovered from a woman aged 18-29 years in good health and CMV-seropositive. Sequencing was performed on PBMCs. CDR3 loop: CASSFAGENQPQHF. As DNA, the CDR3 is TGTGCCAGCAGTTTCGCAGGGGAAAATCAGCCCCAGCATTTT.